These T cell receptor beta chains were read from a single sample in a study of CD8 T cells in ankylosing spondylitis. From the 5' RACE reads, TCRdb called clonotypes with MiXCR, one entry per CDR3 protein. The data contain about 240,000 distinct CDR3 sequences, 20% to 30% of them singletons. Sample: blood, either unsorted or a sorted T cell fraction (not recorded which). The receptors were gathered from a male donor with ankylosing spondylitis or in good health (not recorded which). CDR3s include the opening cysteine and the closing phenylalanine or tryptophan. Fields, in order: V gene, J gene, CDR3 length, D gene, clone size, CDR3 DNA, CDR3 protein. The D gene is left open where the match is weak. Part of the rows lack a size; the others show once, few, many or a class for expanded clones.

V: TRBV20-1
J: TRBJ2-4
length: 13
D: NA
size: few
DNA: TGCAGTGCTAGAGGAGGGTTCAAAAACATTCAGTACTTC
CDR3: CSARGGFKNIQYF

V: TRBV20-1
J: TRBJ1-5
length: 14
D: TRBD1
size: NA
DNA: TGCAGTGCTAGAAGTGACAGGGACAATCAGCCCCAGCATTTT
CDR3: CSARSDRDNQPQHF

V: TRBV30
J: TRBJ1-2
length: 12
D: NA
size: NA
DNA: TGTGCCTGGAGTCGGTATGGGGATGGCTACACCTTC
CDR3: CAWSRYGDGYTF

V: TRBV10-3
J: TRBJ2-1
length: 16
D: NA
size: NA
DNA: TGTGCCATCAGGGGGGAGTCTAGCCACTCCTACAATGAGCAGTTCTTC
CDR3: CAIRGESSHSYNEQFF

V: TRBV20-1
J: TRBJ2-3
length: 15
D: TRBD2
size: many
DNA: TGCAGTGCTAGGAGGTGGGGACTAGGGAGTAATACGCAGTATTTT
CDR3: CSARRWGLGSNTQYF

V: TRBV2
J: TRBJ2-3
length: 10
D: NA
size: many
DNA: TGTGCCAGCAGTGACTATGCGCAGTATTTT
CDR3: CASSDYAQYF

V: TRBV29-1
J: TRBJ2-7
length: 11
D: NA
size: NA
DNA: TGCAGCTTTAGGGTGTCTGACGAGCAGTACTTC
CDR3: CSFRVSDEQYF

V: TRBV6-5
J: TRBJ2-1
length: 14
D: NA
size: many
DNA: TGTGCCAGCAGTTCCCGGACAGCCTACAATGAGCAGTTCTTC
CDR3: CASSSRTAYNEQFF

V: TRBV29-1
J: TRBJ2-3
length: 12
D: NA
size: many
DNA: TGCAGCGCCGATCAGGGTGCAGATACGCAGTATTTT
CDR3: CSADQGADTQYF

V: TRBV6-1
J: TRBJ2-7
length: 16
D: TRBD1
size: many
DNA: TGTGCCAGCAGTCCGGGGCCGGGACAGGAGGCCTACGAGCAGTACTTC
CDR3: CASSPGPGQEAYEQYF

V: TRBV29-1
J: TRBJ1-1
length: 13
D: TRBD1
size: many
DNA: TGCAGCGAGACGGGACAGATGAACACTGAAGCTTTCTTT
CDR3: CSETGQMNTEAFF

V: TRBV12-3/TRBV12-4
J: TRBJ2-1
length: 14
D: NA
size: many
DNA: TGTGCCAGCAGTTTGATCGGTAGCGGCAATGAGCAGTTCTTC
CDR3: CASSLIGSGNEQFF

V: TRBV12-3/TRBV12-4
J: TRBJ2-5
length: 13
D: TRBD2
size: NA
DNA: TGTGCCAGCAGTTGGGCGGGGGAGGAGACCCAGTACTTC
CDR3: CASSWAGEETQYF

V: TRBV4-1
J: TRBJ2-3
length: 17
D: TRBD2
size: few
DNA: TGCGCCAGCAGCCAAGATAGAACTAGCGGGGGGTTAGATACGCAGTATTTT
CDR3: CASSQDRTSGGLDTQYF